This T cell receptor (beta chain) was found in a study of cytomegalovirus exposure and HLA in healthy donors. The study's findings and limits: CMV serostatus was the only immune exposure information that was available. The dataset shows that most TCR sequences were rare, while some public TCRs occurred in many donors.

The V gene lost 4 bases and the J gene lost 1 base, with 11 bases spanning the gap. Germline V CDR1 and CDR2: SGHNT, YYREEE (reference sequence). This CDR3 has 14 amino acids. It was with 60 Vbeta and 13 Jbeta primers that the PCR ran. Assay used: immunoSEQ multiplex PCR; TCRdb lists only in-frame clones, some missing. Among 65,000 to 85,000 clones listed, 10% were seen once. The donors comprised healthy bone marrow donors. There are a few counts of this clone. The antigen is undetermined. The genes are TRBV5-4 and TRBJ1-1; D is ambiguous. The source is a man aged 55-75 years in good health and CMV-seropositive. The specimen was PBMCs. CDR3 in DNA: TGTGCCAGCAGCCGCAGGAATTGGAACACTGAAGCTTTCTTT. This sequence encodes CASSRRNWNTEAFF.